The rows below give T cell receptor beta chains drawn from one sample of a study of blood T cell repertoires in COVID-19. Method: immunoSEQ multiplex PCR; TCRdb's copy keeps in-frame clones and lacks some. In the table there are 250,000 to 400,000 clones, around 90% of which are singletons. Sequenced: PBMCs or T cells enriched from blood (not recorded which). The receptors were gathered from a man aged 55 to 70 who had recovered from COVID-19. Each CDR3 is given with its conserved first and last residue. D genes are given only for firm matches. Clone size is shown for a subset of rows, as once, few, many or a class of expanded clone.

d_gene: TRBD1
v_gene: TRBV28
abundance: NA
j_gene: TRBJ1-5
CDR3nt: TGTGCCAGCAGTACGATAACACCTCGGACAGGGGGCCCAATGTATAGCAATCAGCCCCAGCATTTT
CDR3aa: CASSTITPRTGGPMYSNQPQHF

d_gene: TRBD2
v_gene: TRBV7-3
abundance: NA
j_gene: TRBJ2-7
CDR3nt: TGTGCCAGCAGCTTAACGCCGAGACTAGCGGGAGTCGAGCAGTACTTC
CDR3aa: CASSLTPRLAGVEQYF

d_gene: TRBD2
v_gene: TRBV5-1
abundance: NA
j_gene: TRBJ2-1
CDR3nt: TGCGCCAGCAGCGGTCCGGGACTAGCTCCTATGTCTGGAAATGAGCAGTTCTTC
CDR3aa: CASSGPGLAPMSGNEQFF

d_gene: TRBD1
v_gene: TRBV2
abundance: NA
j_gene: TRBJ1-1
CDR3nt: TGTGCCAGCAGTGACAGGGGGCCCACTGAAGCTTTCTTT
CDR3aa: CASSDRGPTEAFF

d_gene: NA
v_gene: TRBV19
abundance: NA
j_gene: TRBJ1-1
CDR3nt: TGTGCCAGTAGTTGGGGGGGTACTGAAGCTTTCTTT
CDR3aa: CASSWGGTEAFF

d_gene: TRBD1
v_gene: TRBV28
abundance: NA
j_gene: TRBJ1-1
CDR3nt: TGTGCCAGCAGTTTAGTTAGGGGGCGGACTGAAGCTTTCTTT
CDR3aa: CASSLVRGRTEAFF

d_gene: TRBD1
v_gene: TRBV7-2
abundance: NA
j_gene: TRBJ1-6
CDR3nt: TGTGCCAGCAGCCCCCCAGGTAGACAGGGGGTTTCACCCCTCCACTTT
CDR3aa: CASSPPGRQGVSPLHF

d_gene: NA
v_gene: TRBV5-1
abundance: once
j_gene: TRBJ1-1
CDR3nt: TGCGCCAGCAGCCCCAGCCCGGGGGAAACTGAAGCTTTCTTT
CDR3aa: CASSPSPGETEAFF

d_gene: NA
v_gene: TRBV6-5
abundance: NA
j_gene: TRBJ1-4
CDR3nt: TGTGCCAGCAGTTACTCCTGGACGGGGGGTGAAAAACTGTTTTTT
CDR3aa: CASSYSWTGGEKLFF

d_gene: NA
v_gene: TRBV10-1
abundance: once
j_gene: TRBJ2-7
CDR3nt: TGCGCCAGCACTCCCCGGGATCCCTTACCCTCCTACGAGCAGTACTTC
CDR3aa: CASTPRDPLPSYEQYF

d_gene: NA
v_gene: TRBV5-4
abundance: NA
j_gene: TRBJ2-5
CDR3nt: TGTGCCAGCAGCCAGGACAGAGGGGAGACCCAGTACTTC
CDR3aa: CASSQDRGETQYF